This T cell receptor beta chain was recovered during a study of T cell responses to AZD1222 COVID-19 vaccine. Broader study findings: Among vaccine-associated CD4 TCRs, coverage spanned spike, with dominance at 160-218 and 743-854. Donors were largely white British and mainly female; clonal diversity was possibly underestimated. Repertoires were obtained only post-peak T cell response.

Some clones are missing from TCRdb's copy, which holds only in-frame ones; the method was immunoSEQ multiplex PCR. The sample holds some 100,000 clones, about 90% seen once. With regard to this clone: Antigen specificity is unknown.

Looked up from germline, CDR1 is SGHKS and CDR2 is YYEKEE (reference sequence). The CDR3 totals 14 residues. V shed 2 bases and J 10 bases; nucleotides not matched to a gene: 9. Sequences were derived from peripheral blood, sampled on day 0 of AZD1222 vaccination. The sequence was collected from an adult in good health. The chain carries TRBV5-5 and TRBJ1-1, with 9 bases identical to TRBD1. CDR3 in amino acids: CASSFTGGAIGAFF. The DNA for the CDR3 is TGTGCCAGCAGCTTCACAGGGGGCGCAATAGGAGCTTTCTTT.